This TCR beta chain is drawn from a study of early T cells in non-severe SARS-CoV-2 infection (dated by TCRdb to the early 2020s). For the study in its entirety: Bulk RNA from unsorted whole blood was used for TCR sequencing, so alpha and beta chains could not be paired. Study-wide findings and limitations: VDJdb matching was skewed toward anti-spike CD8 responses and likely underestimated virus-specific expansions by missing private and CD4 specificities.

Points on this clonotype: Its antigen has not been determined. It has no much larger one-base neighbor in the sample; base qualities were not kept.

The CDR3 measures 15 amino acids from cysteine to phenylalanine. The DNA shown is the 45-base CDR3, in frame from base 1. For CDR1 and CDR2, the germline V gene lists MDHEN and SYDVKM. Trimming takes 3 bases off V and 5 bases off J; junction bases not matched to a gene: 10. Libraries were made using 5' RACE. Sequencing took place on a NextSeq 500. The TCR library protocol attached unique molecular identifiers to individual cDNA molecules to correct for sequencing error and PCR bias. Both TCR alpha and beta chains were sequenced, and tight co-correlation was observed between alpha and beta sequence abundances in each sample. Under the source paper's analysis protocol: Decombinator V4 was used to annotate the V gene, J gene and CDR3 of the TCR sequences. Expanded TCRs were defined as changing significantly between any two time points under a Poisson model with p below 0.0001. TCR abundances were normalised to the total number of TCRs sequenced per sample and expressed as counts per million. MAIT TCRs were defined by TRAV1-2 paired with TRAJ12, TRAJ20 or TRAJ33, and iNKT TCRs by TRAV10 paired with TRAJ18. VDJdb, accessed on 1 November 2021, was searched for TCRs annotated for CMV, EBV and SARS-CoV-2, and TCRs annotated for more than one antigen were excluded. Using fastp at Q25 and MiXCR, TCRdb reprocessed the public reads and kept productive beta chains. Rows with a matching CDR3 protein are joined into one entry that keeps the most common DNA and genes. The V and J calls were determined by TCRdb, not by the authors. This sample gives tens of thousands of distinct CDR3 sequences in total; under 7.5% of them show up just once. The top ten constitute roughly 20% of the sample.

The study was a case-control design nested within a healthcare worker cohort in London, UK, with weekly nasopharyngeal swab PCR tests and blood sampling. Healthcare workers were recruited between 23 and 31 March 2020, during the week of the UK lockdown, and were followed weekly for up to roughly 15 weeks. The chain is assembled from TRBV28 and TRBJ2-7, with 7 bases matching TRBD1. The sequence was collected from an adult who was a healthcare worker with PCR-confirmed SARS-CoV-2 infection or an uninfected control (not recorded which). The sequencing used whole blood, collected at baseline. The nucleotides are TGTGCCAGCAGTTTCGTCAGGAAGGGGGCGAACGAGCAGTACTTC. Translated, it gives CASSFVRKGANEQYF.